This entry lists 6 T cell receptor beta chains sequenced from one sample in a study of CD8 T cells in ankylosing spondylitis. TCRdb passed the 5' RACE reads through MiXCR, listing each CDR3 protein once. The sample shows about 220,000 distinct CDR3 sequences, just under 7.5% of them seen only once. No antigen is known for these receptors. Study conclusions and caveats: What appeared characteristic of ankylosing spondylitis blood was a TCR beta motif of several highly homologous variants.

Sequenced sample: blood, either unsorted or a sorted T cell fraction (not recorded which). The receptors here all came from a male donor with ankylosing spondylitis.

J is TRBJ2-5 and V is TRBV2; D is unresolved. The CDR3 runs to 12 residues. Germline V gene lookup returns CDR1 SNHLY and CDR2 FYNNEI. Between the trimmed V and J ends, which lost 7 bases and 4 bases, there was a span of 10 bases. CDR3 sequence reads: CASTVGRETQYF. In DNA form, the CDR3 reads TGTGCCAGCACGGTCGGACGAGAGACCCAGTACTTC.

The sample holds many counts of this clonotype. J is TRBJ2-1 and V is TRBV2; TRBD2 agrees at 16 bases. Germline loops: CDR1 SNHLY, CDR2 FYNNEI. The trim removed 7 bases at V and 6 bases at J, leaving 9 bases unmatched. CDR3 size: 17 residues. This chain's CDR3 is CASNPGLAGGPFNEQFF. For the CDR3, the DNA is TGTGCCAGCAACCCGGGACTAGCGGGAGGGCCTTTCAATGAGCAGTTCTTC.

The chain links TRBV3-1 to TRBJ2-2; D is perhaps TRBD1 or TRBD2 (6 bases each). Germline V gene data show CDR1 as LGHDT and CDR2 as YNNKEL (reference sequence). V dropped 2 bases and J dropped 8 bases, with 9 bases sitting between them. The CDR3 loop spans 13 amino acids. This CDR3 reads CASSQRGAGELFF. For the CDR3, the DNA is TGTGCCAGCAGCCAAAGGGGGGCTGGGGAGCTGTTTTTT.

This rearrangement joins TRBV20-1 to TRBJ2-2; D gene unclear. CDR3 length: 13 amino acids. Trimming stripped 3 bases from V and 4 bases from J, with 9 bases between. In germline, CDR1 is DFQATT, CDR2 SNEGSKA (reference sequence). CDR3 bases: TGCAGTGCTAGGGTGGCAGCCACCGGGGAGCTGTTTTTT. This sequence encodes CSARVAATGELFF.

This clonotype was seen at least ten times. V gene TRBV6-4 combines with J gene TRBJ1-2; D is possibly TRBD1 (5 bases). Germline assignment: CDR1 MRHNA and CDR2 SNTAGT. V lost 3 bases, J lost 6 bases, and 11 bases lay in between. The CDR3 spans 13 residues. Here the CDR3 reads CASSERGRDGYTF. The CDR3 coding sequence is TGTGCCAGCAGTGAACGGGGACGCGATGGCTACACCTTC.

This clonotype was observed a handful of times. The rearrangement uses TRBV2 and TRBJ2-3; D gene uncertain. This CDR3 region has 15 residues. The V gene's germline CDR1 is SNHLY and CDR2 FYNNEI. Trimming cost V 4 bases and J 2 bases, with 13 bases left between them. CDR3 amino acids: CASSVGVTATDTQYF. The CDR3 DNA reads TGTGCCAGCAGTGTAGGAGTAACAGCCACAGATACGCAGTATTTT.